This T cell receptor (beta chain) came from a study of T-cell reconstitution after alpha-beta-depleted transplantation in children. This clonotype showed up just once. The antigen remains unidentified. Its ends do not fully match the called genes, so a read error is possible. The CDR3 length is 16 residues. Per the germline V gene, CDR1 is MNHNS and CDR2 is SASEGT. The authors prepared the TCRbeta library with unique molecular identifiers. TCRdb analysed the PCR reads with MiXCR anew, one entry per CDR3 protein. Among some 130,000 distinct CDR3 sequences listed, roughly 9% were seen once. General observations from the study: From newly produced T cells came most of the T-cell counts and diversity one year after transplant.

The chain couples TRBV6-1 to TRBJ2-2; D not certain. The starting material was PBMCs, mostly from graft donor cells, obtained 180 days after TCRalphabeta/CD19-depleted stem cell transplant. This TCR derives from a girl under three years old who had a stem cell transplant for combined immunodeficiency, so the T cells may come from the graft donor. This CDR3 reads CSSSPPMTPKNGELFF. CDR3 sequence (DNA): TGTTCCAGCAGCCCCCCCATGACTCCTAAGAACGGGGAGCTGTTTTTT.